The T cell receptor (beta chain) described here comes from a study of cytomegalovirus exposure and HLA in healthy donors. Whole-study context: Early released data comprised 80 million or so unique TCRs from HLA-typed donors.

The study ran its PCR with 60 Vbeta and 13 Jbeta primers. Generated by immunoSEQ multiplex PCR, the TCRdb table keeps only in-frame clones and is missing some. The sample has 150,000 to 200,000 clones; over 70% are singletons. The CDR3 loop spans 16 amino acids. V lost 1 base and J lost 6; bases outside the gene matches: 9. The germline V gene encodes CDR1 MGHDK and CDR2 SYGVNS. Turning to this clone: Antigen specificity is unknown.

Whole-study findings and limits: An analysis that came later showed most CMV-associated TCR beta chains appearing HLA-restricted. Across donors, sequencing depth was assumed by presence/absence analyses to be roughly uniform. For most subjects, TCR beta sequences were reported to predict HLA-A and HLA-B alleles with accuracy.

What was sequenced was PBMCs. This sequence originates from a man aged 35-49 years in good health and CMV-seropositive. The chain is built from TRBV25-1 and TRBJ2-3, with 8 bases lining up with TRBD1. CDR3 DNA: TGTGCCAGCAGTGAATCTTCAGGGGGCTCTAGGGATACGCAGTATTTT. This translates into CASSESSGGSRDTQYF.